The TCR beta chain described here comes from a study of T cell responses to AZD1222 COVID-19 vaccine. Whole-study context: Timing groups of about 4 and about 12 weeks for second doses were pooled. General study results and limits: Baseline serostatus was positive in only six AZD1222 recipients. Distributed over spike, vaccine-associated CD4 TCRs predominated at 160-218 and 743-854. The reported proportion of spike-specific TCRs targeting unmutated variant regions was nearly half.

Trimming left V 3 bases short and J 2 bases short, with 11 bases between. The germline CDR1 and CDR2 sequences are SGHTS and YDEGEE. This CDR3 spans 14 amino acids. Sequenced by immunoSEQ multiplex PCR; TCRdb stores in-frame clones only, minus some. The table lists under 140,000 clones, around 81% of them singletons, with roughly 4.5% in the top ten. This clone was observed once. Its antigen is unknown. The clonotype was recovered from an adult in good health. The source was peripheral blood, collected on day 0 of AZD1222 vaccination. The V gene is TRBV5-8, the J gene TRBJ1-2; possibly TRBD1 for D (5 bases). The CDR3 protein is CASSSTVANYGYTF. The CDR3 DNA reads as TGTGCCAGCAGCTCGACAGTGGCCAACTATGGCTACACCTTC.